These 32 T cell receptor beta chains share one sample of origin, sequenced in a study of T cell responses to AZD1222 COVID-19 vaccine. Sequenced by immunoSEQ multiplex PCR; TCRdb stores in-frame clones only, minus some. The table shows more than 90,000 clones, with around 87% occurring only once. Here the sequenced sample was peripheral blood, taken 28 days after the second AZD1222 dose. These receptors all come from an adult who received the AZD1222 COVID-19 vaccine.

This chain links TRBV18 with TRBJ1-6; D is ambiguous. The germline gives CDR1 KGHSH, CDR2 LQKENI. With 0 bases removed from V and 7 bases from J, the gap between germline ends came to 7 bases. The CDR3 consists of 14 residues. CDR3 sequence (DNA): TGTGCCAGCTCACCACCGATATGGAATTCACCCCTCCACTTT. Its protein is CASSPPIWNSPLHF.

The CDR3 is CATTGPNNEKLFF. The CDR3 coding sequence is TGTGCCACTACGGGACCAAATAATGAAAAACTGTTTTTT. The chain is built from TRBV19 and TRBJ1-4; tentative D call: TRBD1 (5 bases). This CDR3 is built from 13 residues. Germline-derived CDR1 and CDR2 are LNHDA and SQIVND (reference sequence). The V end was cut by 10 bases, the J end by 4 bases, with 13 bases between. Based on the CDR3 plus reference TRBV19 and TRBJ1-4, the full variable domain is DGGITQSPKYLFRKEGQNVTLSCEQNLNHDAMYWYRQDPGQGLRLIYYSQIVNDFQKGDIAEGYSVSREKKESFPLTVTSAQKNPTAFYLCATTGPNNEKLFFGSGTQLSVL.

The rearrangement joins TRBV27 to TRBJ2-3; D is uncertain. The CDR3 covers 13 residues. With 2 bases removed from V and 0 bases from J, the gap between germline ends came to 3 bases. Germline values: CDR1 MNHEY, CDR2 SMNVEV (reference sequence). CDR3 nucleotide sequence: TGTGCCAGCAGTTTAGCTAGCACAGATACGCAGTATTTT. Encoded protein: CASSLASTDTQYF.

The V and J genes are TRBV28 and TRBJ2-6, with D maybe TRBD2 (5 bases). Germline V gives CDR1 MDHEN, CDR2 SYDVKM. The CDR3 is 15 residues long. Trimming removed 2 bases from V and 4 bases from J, with 9 bases in between. The CDR3 is CASSLRDLGANVLTF. The CDR3, as DNA: TGTGCCAGCAGTTTACGGGATTTGGGGGCCAACGTCCTGACTTTC.

The rearrangement uses TRBV7-2 and TRBJ2-7; D is uncertain. The CDR3 consists of 12 residues. From germline, CDR1 is SGHTA and CDR2 FQGNSA. V gave up 2 bases and J gave up 4 bases, with 6 bases separating them. CDR3 nucleotides: TGTGCCAGCAGCTTACCCCCTTACGAGCAGTACTTC. Translating gives CASSLPPYEQYF.

V usage is TRBV5-1 and J usage is TRBJ2-2; TRBD2 aligns across 13 bases. This CDR3 is 20 amino acids long. Germline assignment: CDR1 SGHRS and CDR2 YFSETQ. After removal of 0 bases from V and 2 bases from J, the junction contained 10 bases not matched to a gene. This CDR3 reads CASSLGHLGLAGANTGELFF. The CDR3 DNA reads as TGCGCCAGCAGCTTGGGCCACCTCGGACTAGCGGGAGCAAACACCGGGGAGCTGTTTTTT.

This chain joins TRBV5-1 and TRBJ1-1; no firm D call. V was trimmed by 1 base and J by 3 bases, leaving 13 bases between them. This CDR3 is built from 15 residues. Germline loops: CDR1 SGHRS, CDR2 YFSETQ. CDR3 DNA sequence: TGCGCCAGCAGCTTGATCGGCGGCAGTTACACTGAAGCTTTCTTT. Translating gives CASSLIGGSYTEAFF.

V gene TRBV4-3 combines with J gene TRBJ2-1; 8 nucleotides align to TRBD1. The CDR3 extends over 16 amino acids. Germline V CDR1 and CDR2: LGHNA, YSLEER. J was trimmed by 8 bases and V by 1 base; bases with no gene match: 10. The CDR3 DNA follows: TGCGCCAGCAGCCAAGGAGTTTCAGGGGGCATGGATGAGCAGTTCTTC. Protein sequence: CASSQGVSGGMDEQFF.

The genes are TRBV7-2 and TRBJ2-3; weak D call: TRBD2 (6 bases). The CDR3 consists of 15 residues. V was clipped by 2 bases and J by 6 bases, with 15 bases between them. Germline CDR1 SGHTA, CDR2 FQGNSA. The CDR3 protein is CASSLNSGGGDTQYF. CDR3 coding DNA: TGTGCCAGCAGCTTAAACTCCGGGGGTGGGGATACGCAGTATTTT. The entire variable domain, with the rest obtained from reference TRBV7-2 and TRBJ2-3, is as follows: GAGVSQSPSNKVTEKGKDVELRCDPISGHTALYWYRQSLGQGLEFLIYFQGNSAPDKSGLPSDRFSAERTGGSVSTLTIQRTQQEDSAVYLCASSLNSGGGDTQYFGPGTRLTVL.

CDR3 DNA: TGTGCCAGCAGCACCCAGACAGGGATTGGAAACACCATATATTTT. It translates to CASSTQTGIGNTIYF. This chain links TRBV7-2 with TRBJ1-3, with TRBD1 matching 7 bases. Germline V gene data show CDR1 as SGHTA and CDR2 as FQGNSA. With 5 bases clipped from V and 3 bases from J, the junction kept 7 bases outside the gene matches. The CDR3 consists of 15 residues.

This chain uses TRBV7-2 with TRBJ1-1; a possible D gene is TRBD1 (5 bases). V dropped 2 bases and J dropped 1 base, with 8 bases sitting between them. The CDR3 covers 14 residues. Germline CDR1 SGHTA, CDR2 FQGNSA. CDR3 amino acids: CASSLRGRNTEAFF. In nucleotides, the CDR3 is TGTGCCAGCAGCTTACGGGGACGGAACACTGAAGCTTTCTTT.

The chain has TRBV28 and TRBJ2-7, with 10 bases fitting TRBD1. V was clipped by 5 bases and J by 0 bases; unmatched bases: 16. CDR1 and CDR2 (germline): MDHEN, SYDVKM. The CDR3 contains 19 residues. The CDR3 is CASSPTGGVIAGNSYEQYF. The CDR3 DNA follows: TGTGCCAGCAGTCCGACAGGGGGCGTAATAGCGGGAAACTCCTACGAGCAGTACTTC.

The genes are TRBV5-1 and TRBJ2-7, with TRBD1 identical over 10 bases. V was clipped by 6 bases and J by 6 bases; unmatched bases: 6. In germline, CDR1 is SGHRS, CDR2 YFSETQ. CDR3 length equals 13 residues. CDR3 sequence: CASTWGTGAEQYF. CDR3 DNA sequence: TGCGCCAGCACCTGGGGGACAGGGGCCGAGCAGTACTTC.

This clone was seen once. V and J are TRBV29-1 and TRBJ2-7; 16 nucleotides agree with TRBD2. Germline V lookup: CDR1 SQVTM, CDR2 ANQGSEA. The ends lost 6 bases at V and 2 bases at J; junction bases unmatched: 10. This CDR3 is built from 17 residues. Here the CDR3 DNA reads TGCAGCGTGACCGGGACTAGCGGGAGGGGGCCTACCTACGAGCAGTACTTC. Residues: CSVTGTSGRGPTYEQYF.

The V gene is TRBV28, the J gene TRBJ1-5; D is undetermined. The CDR3 covers 17 residues. The germline V gene encodes CDR1 MDHEN and CDR2 SYDVKM. Trimming took 5 bases from V and 1 from J, leaving 18 bases between them. The CDR3, as DNA: TGTGCCAGCAGTGGAGGGTTGAGGGATAAGAGCAATCAGCCCCAGCATTTT. Translating gives CASSGGLRDKSNQPQHF.

The chain links TRBV27 to TRBJ2-1; 15 bases are shared with TRBD2. Germline V gene sequence: CDR1 MNHEY, CDR2 SMNVEV (reference sequence). This CDR3 is built from 20 residues. Trimming took 1 base from V and 0 from J; bases not matched to a gene: 7. This chain's CDR3 is CASSLFAGLAGGHSYNEQFF. The CDR3 nucleotides are TGTGCCAGCAGTTTATTTGCGGGACTAGCGGGAGGCCACTCCTACAATGAGCAGTTCTTC.

The chain employs TRBV5-5 and TRBJ2-3; D is unclear. The CDR3 runs 14 residues. V dropped 4 bases and J dropped 2 bases, with 11 bases sitting between them. Germline assignment: CDR1 SGHKS and CDR2 YYEKEE (reference sequence). The CDR3 loop is CASSAGPLTDTQYF. Here the CDR3 DNA reads TGTGCCAGCAGCGCTGGACCCCTCACAGATACGCAGTATTTT.

This sequence joins TRBV3-1 (or the pseudogene TRBV3-2) and TRBJ2-7; D not resolved. Trimming removed 4 bases at V and 0 bases at J, with 16 bases between. Germline V lookup: CDR1 LGHDT, CDR2 YNNKEL (reference sequence). The CDR3 sequence is 16 residues long. The CDR3 bases are TGTGCCAGCAGCCGAAAAGATGTTCCCTGCTCCTACGAGCAGTACTTC. Its translation is CASSRKDVPCSYEQYF.

This rearrangement joins TRBV29-1 to TRBJ2-1; no definite D call. The CDR3 sequence is 13 residues long. Trimming cost V 7 bases and J 4 bases, with 14 bases left between them. CDR1 and CDR2 (germline): SQVTM, ANQGSEA. This CDR3 is CSGVDGPYNEQFF. The CDR3 coding sequence is TGCAGCGGCGTAGACGGGCCGTACAATGAGCAGTTCTTC.

The chain carries TRBV29-1 and TRBJ1-1, with D tentatively TRBD1 (6 bases). CDR1 is SQVTM, CDR2 ANQGSEA, per germline. This CDR3 is built from 13 residues. Trimming left V 7 bases short and J 4 bases short, with 16 bases between. CDR3 sequence: CSAEGGRGTEAFF. The CDR3 DNA is TGCAGCGCCGAGGGGGGGCGCGGCACTGAAGCTTTCTTT.

This sequence joins TRBV24-1 and TRBJ1-2; D unresolved. The CDR3 spans 15 residues. V was trimmed by 5 bases and J by 4 bases, leaving 16 bases between them. CDR1 and CDR2 from the germline V gene are KGHDR and SFDVKD. CDR3 nucleotides: TGTGCCACCAGTGTTCCAGGCGAATCTATCTATGGCTACACCTTC. Translated, it gives CATSVPGESIYGYTF.

This rearrangement joins TRBV5-1 to TRBJ2-3; D is unresolved. Deletions cut 1 base from V and 0 bases from J, with 6 bases between. The length of the CDR3 is 14 residues. Germline V CDR1 and CDR2: SGHRS, YFSETQ. The CDR3 sequence is CASSLQSSTDTQYF. For the CDR3, the DNA is TGCGCCAGCAGCTTGCAGTCCAGCACAGATACGCAGTATTTT.

The chain joins TRBV30 to TRBJ2-7, with D unclear. The CDR3 loop spans 11 amino acids. V lost 6 bases, J lost 0 bases, and 6 bases lay in between. The germline gives CDR1 GTSNPN, CDR2 SVGIG (reference sequence). The CDR3 bases are TGTGCCTGCAGCCACTCCTACGAGCAGTACTTC. Translated, it gives CACSHSYEQYF.

This chain joins TRBV19 and TRBJ1-1; D is unclear. Trimming took off 1 base at V and 4 bases at J, with 7 bases between the two ends. The length of the CDR3 is 13 residues. CDR1 is LNHDA and CDR2 is SQIVND in the germline V gene (reference sequence). This chain's CDR3 is CASSIVPGTEAFF. Written as DNA, the CDR3 is TGTGCCAGTAGTATAGTTCCGGGCACTGAAGCTTTCTTT. The variable domain in full, with the rest retrieved from reference TRBV19 and TRBJ1-1, is DGGITQSPKYLFRKEGQNVTLSCEQNLNHDAMYWYRQDPGQGLRLIYYSQIVNDFQKGDIAEGYSVSREKKESFPLTVTSAQKNPTAFYLCASSIVPGTEAFFGQGTRLTVV.

The chain employs TRBV5-1 and TRBJ2-2; TRBD2 is a possible D gene (6 bases). V was trimmed by 4 bases and J by 7 bases, leaving 17 bases between them. The germline CDR1 and CDR2 sequences are SGHRS and YFSETQ. The length of the CDR3 is 15 residues. CDR3 DNA: TGCGCCAGCAGCAGGGACCAAGCGGGCGGCGGGGAGCTGTTTTTT. This gives the protein CASSRDQAGGGELFF.

The chain joins TRBV19 to TRBJ2-1; D remains unclear. Germline V gene lookup returns CDR1 LNHDA and CDR2 SQIVND (reference sequence). The length of the CDR3 is 13 residues. Trimming pared 0 bases from V and 6 bases from J, leaving 6 bases between. In DNA, the CDR3 is TGTGCCAGTAGTATAGATCTCGGCAATGAGCAGTTCTTC. Protein sequence: CASSIDLGNEQFF.

The rearrangement joins TRBV7-2 to TRBJ2-5, with 9 positions matching TRBD2. Germline V gene sequence: CDR1 SGHTA, CDR2 FQGNSA. With V trimmed by 1 base and J by 3 bases, 0 bases remained unmatched. The CDR3 runs 14 residues. DNA for the CDR3: TGTGCCAGCAGCTTAGGACTAGCGGAAGAGACCCAGTACTTC. Protein sequence: CASSLGLAEETQYF.

The V call is TRBV9, the J call TRBJ2-7; D unresolved. Looked up from germline, CDR1 is SGDLS and CDR2 is YYNGEE. V lost 4 bases and J 3 bases, leaving 14 bases between the germline ends. CDR3 length equals 14 residues. The CDR3 loop is CASSPRVRVYEQYF. The DNA for the CDR3 is TGTGCCAGCAGCCCAAGGGTTAGGGTCTACGAGCAGTACTTC. Filled out from reference TRBV9 and TRBJ2-7, the complete variable domain reads DSGVTQTPKHLITATGQRVTLRCSPRSGDLSVYWYQQSLDQGLQFLIQYYNGEERAKGNILERFSAQQFPDLHSELNLSSLELGDSALYFCASSPRVRVYEQYFGPGTRLTVT.

The rearrangement uses TRBV5-1 and TRBJ2-2, with TRBD1 matching over 9 bases. Germline V gene sequence: CDR1 SGHRS, CDR2 YFSETQ. The CDR3 sequence is 16 residues long. The V segment lost 1 base and the J segment 5 bases; nucleotides outside the gene matches: 6. The CDR3 DNA reads TGCGCCAGCAGCTTGTCCGGGACAGGGCGAACCGGGGAGCTGTTTTTT. It translates to CASSLSGTGRTGELFF.

The chain employs TRBV19 and TRBJ1-3; D gene ambiguous. Germline CDR1 reads LNHDA; CDR2 reads SQIVND (reference sequence). There are 15 residues in the CDR3. Trimming shortened V by 3 bases and J by 0 bases, and 9 bases separated the two germline ends. The DNA of the CDR3 is TGTGCCAGTAGTATTGACCGGTTCTCTGGAAACACCATATATTTT. Translation: CASSIDRFSGNTIYF.

The V call is TRBV7-9, the J call TRBJ2-1; 9 bases are a match to TRBD2. Germline assignment: CDR1 SEHNR and CDR2 FQNEAQ (reference sequence). There are 17 residues in the CDR3. V lost 3 bases and J lost 0; bases outside the gene matches: 6. The CDR3 DNA reads TGTGCCAGCAGCTTCGCGACTAGCGGTAGCTCCTACAATGAGCAGTTCTTC. Residues: CASSFATSGSSYNEQFF. Based on the CDR3 plus reference TRBV7-9 and TRBJ2-1, the full variable domain is DTGVSQNPRHKITKRGQNVTFRCDPISEHNRLYWYRQTLGQGPEFLTYFQNEAQLEKSRLLSDRFSAERPKGSFSTLEIQRTEQGDSAMYLCASSFATSGSSYNEQFFGPGTRLTVL.

The chain combines TRBV4-1 with TRBJ2-7; D remains unclear. V was pared by 0 bases and J by 0 bases, with 6 bases between. This CDR3 contains 14 residues. Germline V gives CDR1 MGHRA, CDR2 YSYEKL. CDR3 in DNA: TGCGCCAGCAGCCAAGATCTGAGCTCCTACGAGCAGTACTTC. As protein: CASSQDLSSYEQYF.